This T cell receptor beta chain was observed in a study of blood T cells in healthy people across ages. General study findings and limits: The CMV status of each donor remained undetermined, and this could have confounded shifts in expanded clonotypes. Long-lived and aged donors differed, with more naive CD4+ cells and higher diversity in the long-lived.

Trimming took 4 bases from V and 7 from J; bases not matched to a gene: 14. Germline lookup yields CDR1 SGHRS and CDR2 YFSETQ. The CDR3 consists of 16 residues. A second 7 to 11 cycle PCR used barcoded and J-beta primers. TCRdb re-analysed the 5' RACE reads in MiXCR, keeping a single row per CDR3 protein. The sample includes around 800,000 distinct CDR3 sequences, approximately 59% of them seen just once. In terms of origin and age, donors were healthy Caucasian individuals from Russia aged about 6 to 90. This clonotype was detected a few times. Its antigen is not identified. This clonotype was sampled from a young man in good health. Sequences were obtained from blood. The J gene is TRBJ2-3, the V gene TRBV5-1; TRBD2 aligns across 8 bases. The CDR3 nucleotides are TGCGCCAGCAGCCCCCAGATGAGCGGGGGACGCAATACGCAGTATTTT. Translation gives CASSPQMSGGRNTQYF.